This TCR beta chain emerged from a study of T cells after yellow fever vaccination. Between the trimmed V and J ends, which lost 7 bases and 2 bases, there was a span of 12 bases. Germline V lookup: CDR1 MNHEY, CDR2 SVGEGT. This CDR3 has 13 residues. TCRdb reanalysed the 5' RACE reads using MiXCR and keeps one entry per CDR3 protein. The sample lists under 70,000 distinct CDR3 sequences, around 6.9% seen once, with roughly two fifths in the top ten. This TCR came from a man aged 18 to 29 who received the YFV17D yellow fever vaccine. The sample consisted of CD8+ T cells sorted from PBMCs, taken on the day of the first yellow fever vaccination. The rearrangement links TRBV6-2 or TRBV6-3 to TRBJ2-7; D tentatively reads TRBD1 or TRBD2 (5 bases each). This chain's CDR3 is CASKRDGPYEQYV. CDR3 in DNA: TGTGCCAGCAAGAGGGACGGTCCCTACGAGCAGTACGTC.